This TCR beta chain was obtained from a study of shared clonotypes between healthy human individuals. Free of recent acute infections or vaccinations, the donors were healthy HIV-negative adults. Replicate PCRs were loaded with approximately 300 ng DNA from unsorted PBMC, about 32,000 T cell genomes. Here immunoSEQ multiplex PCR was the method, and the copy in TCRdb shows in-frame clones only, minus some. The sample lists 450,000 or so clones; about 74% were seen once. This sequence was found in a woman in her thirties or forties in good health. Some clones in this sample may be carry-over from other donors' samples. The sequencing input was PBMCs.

This CDR3 reads CASRKGVGTGEAFF. The CDR3 region has the DNA TGTGCCAGCAGGAAAGGGGTGGGAACTGGTGAAGCTTTCTTT. V usage is TRBV2 and J usage is TRBJ1-1; D possibly corresponds to TRBD1 (5 bases). The V gene's germline CDR1 is SNHLY and CDR2 FYNNEI. This CDR3 region has 14 residues. V lost 6 bases and J lost 7, with 18 bases in between.